This TCR beta chain was recorded in a study of T cell responses to AZD1222 COVID-19 vaccine. Study-wide results and limits: Donors were mostly white British, more females; clonal diversity possibly underestimated. Reportedly, nearly half the spike-specific TCRs target unmutated variant regions. Researchers took repertoire samples only after the peak T cell response had come.

As to this clone: Its antigen is unknown.

Clones were read by immunoSEQ multiplex PCR, and TCRdb kept only the in-frame ones, dropping some. The sample records about 110,000 clones, roughly 92% being singletons. There are 16 residues in the CDR3. Trimming stripped 0 bases from V and 1 base from J, with 10 bases between. Germline-derived CDR1 and CDR2 are LGHDT and YNNKEL (reference sequence). The sequence was collected from an adult who received the AZD1222 COVID-19 vaccine. The sequencing used peripheral blood, collected 28 days after the second AZD1222 dose. The chain combines TRBV3-1 (or the pseudogene TRBV3-2) with TRBJ1-5, with D tentatively TRBD1 (5 bases). DNA for the CDR3: TGTGCCAGCAGCCAAGAATCAGGGCGCAGCAATCAGCCCCAGCATTTT. Amino acids: CASSQESGRSNQPQHF.